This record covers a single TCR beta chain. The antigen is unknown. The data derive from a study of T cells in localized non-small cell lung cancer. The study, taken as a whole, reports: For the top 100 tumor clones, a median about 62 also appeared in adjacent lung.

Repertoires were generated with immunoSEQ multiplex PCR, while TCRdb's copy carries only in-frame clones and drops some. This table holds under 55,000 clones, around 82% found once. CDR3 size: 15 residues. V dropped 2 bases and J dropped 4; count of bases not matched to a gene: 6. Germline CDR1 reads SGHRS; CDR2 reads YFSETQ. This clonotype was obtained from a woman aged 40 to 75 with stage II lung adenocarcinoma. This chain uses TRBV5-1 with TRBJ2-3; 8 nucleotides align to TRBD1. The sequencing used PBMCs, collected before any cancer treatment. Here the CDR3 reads CASSFWTGRPDTQYF. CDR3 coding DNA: TGCGCCAGCAGCTTTTGGACAGGGCGGCCAGATACGCAGTATTTT.